Listed here are 29 T cell receptor beta chains from one sample, sequenced in a study of identifying expanded T cells in peripheral blood. Sequencing used immunoSEQ multiplex PCR; TCRdb keeps in-frame clones, though not all of them. The sample contains under 85,000 clones, over 80% of which appear only once. The sample comprised blood. Source of these receptors: a person between 18 and 75 years old in good health.

The J gene is TRBJ2-3, the V gene TRBV28; TRBD2 is a possible D gene (6 bases). Germline CDR1 and CDR2: MDHEN and SYDVKM. The V gene lost 11 bases and the J gene lost 2 bases, with 14 bases spanning the gap. The CDR3 runs 13 residues. The CDR3 loop is CAAGRTDTDTQYF. In nucleotides, the CDR3 is TGTGCCGCGGGGAGGACCGACACAGATACGCAGTATTTT.

The table lists this clone with a count of one. The rearrangement links TRBV29-1 to TRBJ1-1, with no clear D. With 3 bases removed from V and 0 bases from J, the gap between germline ends came to 14 bases. The CDR3 spans 15 residues. The germline CDR1 and CDR2 sequences are SQVTM and ANQGSEA. CDR3 in DNA: TGCAGCGTTGATTATCGCGTCCCCATGAACACTGAAGCTTTCTTT. Translated: CSVDYRVPMNTEAFF.

The genes are TRBV5-1 and TRBJ1-5, with D perhaps TRBD1 (5 bases). Germline V gene sequence: CDR1 SGHRS, CDR2 YFSETQ. CDR3 length equals 13 residues. Trimming pared 6 bases from V and 3 bases from J, leaving 10 bases between. The CDR3 bases are TGCGCCAGCACTCAGGGTGACAATCAGCCCCAGCATTTT. Translated, it gives CASTQGDNQPQHF.

This sequence joins TRBV27 and TRBJ2-5; 8 nucleotides match TRBD2. The CDR3 has 14 residues. Trimming removed 8 bases from V and 2 bases from J; junction bases left unmatched: 7. Germline V CDR1 and CDR2: MNHEY, SMNVEV (reference sequence). The CDR3 here is CASAFSGRQETQYF. In DNA, the CDR3 is TGTGCCAGCGCTTTCAGCGGGAGACAAGAGACCCAGTACTTC.

The chain links TRBV7-9 to TRBJ1-5; D gene unclear. CDR1 and CDR2 (germline): SEHNR, FQNEAQ (reference sequence). The CDR3 has 12 amino acids. V was clipped by 1 base and J by 13 bases, with 11 bases between them. The CDR3 nucleotides are TGTGCCAGCAGCTTAGGGACCGGTACTCAGCATTTT. Residues: CASSLGTGTQHF.

The rearrangement uses TRBV6-5 and TRBJ1-4, with TRBD1 identical over 7 bases. Germline CDR1 is MNHEY and CDR2 is SVGAGI. J lost 7 bases, V lost 6 bases, and 8 bases had no gene match. The CDR3 has 14 amino acids. Here the CDR3 reads CASRPGGRSEKLFF. DNA for the CDR3: TGTGCCAGCAGGCCAGGGGGAAGGAGTGAAAAACTGTTTTTT.

The V and J genes are TRBV4-3 and TRBJ2-5; 10 bases line up with TRBD2. This CDR3 region has 17 residues. The trim removed 0 bases at V and 4 bases at J, leaving 8 bases unmatched. The V gene's germline CDR1 is LGHNA and CDR2 YSLEER. The CDR3 reads CASSQDRPSGSGETQYF. The CDR3 region has the DNA TGCGCCAGCAGCCAAGATCGGCCTAGCGGGAGTGGAGAGACCCAGTACTTC.

This clone occurred once. This chain links TRBV7-9 with TRBJ2-7; D is undetermined. The ends were cut back, 1 base at V and 6 bases at J, with 10 bases in the middle. The germline CDR1 and CDR2 sequences are SEHNR and FQNEAQ (reference sequence). This CDR3 is built from 13 residues. The chain's CDR3 is CASSLEASLEQYF. For the CDR3, the DNA is TGTGCCAGCAGCTTAGAGGCCTCCCTCGAGCAGTACTTC.

The chain is built from TRBV7-3 and TRBJ2-3, with unresolved D. This CDR3 region has 12 residues. The germline V gene encodes CDR1 SGHTA and CDR2 FQGTGA. V was cut by 2 bases and J by 2 bases, with 2 bases left in between. CDR3: CASSLDTDTQYF. The CDR3 nucleotides read TGTGCCAGCAGCTTAGACACAGATACGCAGTATTTT.

V usage is TRBV10-3 and J usage is TRBJ2-7; 7 bases fit TRBD2. J was trimmed by 2 bases and V by 8 bases; bases with no gene match: 9. The length of the CDR3 is 14 residues. Germline values: CDR1 ENHRY, CDR2 SYGVKD. CDR3 in amino acids: CAIQRGGSTYEQYF. The CDR3 DNA is TGTGCCATCCAGCGGGGCGGGAGTACCTACGAGCAGTACTTC.

The chain is built from TRBV6-1 and TRBJ2-7; D may be TRBD1 or TRBD2 (5 bases each). V was pared by 5 bases and J by 0 bases, with 11 bases between. The germline CDR1 and CDR2 sequences are MNHNS and SASEGT. The CDR3 extends over 14 amino acids. The CDR3 sequence is CASSKRDHSYEQYF. The CDR3 DNA is TGTGCCAGCAGTAAACGGGACCACTCCTACGAGCAGTACTTC.

This clone has more than one count but fewer than ten. CDR3 DNA: TGCGCCAGCAGCTTGGACGAAAAACTGTTTTTT. Encoded protein: CASSLDEKLFF. The rearrangement uses TRBV5-1 and TRBJ1-4; D is ambiguous. The V gene's germline CDR1 is SGHRS and CDR2 YFSETQ. The CDR3 runs to 11 residues. The V gene lost 0 bases and the J gene lost 8 bases, with 2 bases spanning the gap. Full variable domain (remainder filled in from reference TRBV5-1 and TRBJ1-4): KAGVTQTPRYLIKTRGQQVTLSCSPISGHRSVSWYQQTPGQGLQFLFEYFSETQRNKGNFPGRFSGRQFSNSRSEMNVSTLELGDSALYLCASSLDEKLFFGSGTQLSVL.

This clone turned up a few times. The rearrangement uses TRBV11-3 and TRBJ2-1, with D possibly matching TRBD2 (6 bases). Deletions cut 4 bases from V and 7 bases from J, with 14 bases between. This CDR3 has 14 residues. Looked up from germline, CDR1 is SGHNT and CDR2 is YENEEA. The DNA of the CDR3 is TGTGCCAGCAGCTACGCGGGGAGGTTGAATGAGCAGTTCTTC. The encoded protein is CASSYAGRLNEQFF.

This clone has just one count. J is TRBJ2-1 and V is TRBV6-1; D possibly corresponds to TRBD2 (5 bases). CDR3 size: 14 residues. Germline lookup yields CDR1 MNHNS and CDR2 SASEGT. V shed 8 bases and J shed 9 bases, with 20 bases lying between them. The DNA of the CDR3 is TGTGCCAGCTATGTGAGAGAGGGTCTCGGTGAGCAGTTCTTC. It codes for CASYVREGLGEQFF.

This clone was seen just once. The J gene is TRBJ2-3, the V gene TRBV6-6; D is ambiguous. The V end was cut by 0 bases, the J end by 7 bases, with 2 bases between. CDR3 length: 11 amino acids. Germline V CDR1 and CDR2: MNHNY, SVGAGI (reference sequence). CDR3: CASSYSYTQYF. CDR3 in DNA: TGTGCCAGCAGTTACTCTTATACGCAGTATTTT.

This chain connects TRBV30 to TRBJ2-1; 8 bases align to TRBD1. Germline V gene lookup returns CDR1 GTSNPN and CDR2 SVGIG (reference sequence). CDR3 length: 15 amino acids. The V segment lost 2 bases and the J segment 7 bases; nucleotides outside the gene matches: 10. DNA of the CDR3: TGTGCCTGGAGTCGAGGGCAGGGGGCGTTGAATGAGCAGTTCTTC. It specifies CAWSRGQGALNEQFF.

The chain employs TRBV9 and TRBJ2-7, with 9 nucleotides matching TRBD2. V gave up 0 bases and J gave up 5 bases; unmatched junction bases: 6. CDR1 is SGDLS, CDR2 YYNGEE, per germline. The CDR3 consists of 15 residues. CDR3 bases: TGTGCCAGCAGCGTAGTTGGTAGCGGGAGCAACGAGCAGTACTTC. This sequence encodes CASSVVGSGSNEQYF.

This clone showed up many times. The chain carries TRBV10-3 and TRBJ2-5; the match to TRBD2 covers 7 bases. The CDR3 spans 14 residues. J lost 0 bases, V lost 7 bases, and 5 bases had no gene match. Germline lookup yields CDR1 ENHRY and CDR2 SYGVKD. CDR3 sequence reads: CAITSREDQETQYF. In nucleotides, the CDR3 is TGTGCCATCACATCCCGGGAGGACCAAGAGACCCAGTACTTC.

This clone was counted many times. This chain connects TRBV5-6 to TRBJ2-7; no definite D call. Germline V gene data show CDR1 as SGHDT and CDR2 as YYEEEE. This CDR3 is built from 13 residues. Trimming left V 0 bases short and J 0 bases short, with 4 bases between. The CDR3 coding sequence is TGTGCCAGCAGCTTGGACCGCTCCTACGAGCAGTACTTC. Translating gives CASSLDRSYEQYF. The whole variable domain, remainder taken from reference TRBV5-6 and TRBJ2-7, is DAGVTQSPTHLIKTRGQQVTLRCSPKSGHDTVSWYQQALGQGPQFIFQYYEEEERQRGNFPDRFSGHQFPNYSSELNVNALLLGDSALYLCASSLDRSYEQYFGPGTRLTVT.

With respect to this clone: Other nucleotide sequences in the sample specify the same CDR3. The V and J genes are TRBV19 and TRBJ2-6; TRBD1 agrees at 7 bases. This CDR3 contains 15 residues. The V gene's germline CDR1 is LNHDA and CDR2 SQIVND (reference sequence). Trimming at V came to 6 bases and at J to 2 bases, leaving 4 bases not matched to a gene. The CDR3, as DNA: TGTGCCAGTAGCTCTGACAGGGCTGGGGCCAACGTCCTGACTTTC. Translation gives CASSSDRAGANVLTF.

V and J are TRBV7-6 and TRBJ1-2; a possible D gene is TRBD1 (5 bases). CDR3 length: 15 residues. Trimming took off 4 bases at V and 4 bases at J, with 16 bases between the two ends. The V gene's germline CDR1 is SGHVS and CDR2 FNYEAQ. CDR3 loop: CASSSGTLNLYGYTF. In nucleotides, the CDR3 is TGTGCCAGCAGCTCCGGGACGTTGAATCTCTATGGCTACACCTTC.

CDR3 coding DNA: TGTGCCAGCAGCTTAAAAGGGGGACAGACCTACGAGCAGTACTTC. It specifies CASSLKGGQTYEQYF. The rearrangement uses TRBV7-3 and TRBJ2-7; 7 bases fit TRBD1. V was clipped by 1 base and J by 2 bases; unmatched bases: 5. The CDR3 has 15 amino acids. CDR1 is SGHTA and CDR2 is FQGTGA in the germline V gene.

This rearrangement joins TRBV7-9 to TRBJ2-2; D may be TRBD2 (5 bases). Germline V gives CDR1 SEHNR, CDR2 FQNEAQ (reference sequence). The V end lost 4 bases, the J end lost 4 bases, and 13 bases lay between the germline ends. The CDR3 sequence is 15 residues long. CDR3 nucleotides: TGTGCCAGCAGCTCCGGGGTACCGGGCACCGGGGAGCTGTTTTTT. It translates to CASSSGVPGTGELFF.

The V and J genes are TRBV4-1 and TRBJ2-1; D remains ambiguous. The CDR3 contains 16 residues. Trimming cost V 3 bases and J 2 bases, with 14 bases left between them. Germline V lookup: CDR1 MGHRA, CDR2 YSYEKL. CDR3 protein: CASSHGSARTYNEQFF. In nucleotides, the CDR3 is TGCGCCAGCAGCCACGGTTCGGCGCGCACCTACAATGAGCAGTTCTTC.

The chain couples TRBV30 to TRBJ1-4; a possible D gene is TRBD1 (5 bases). V lost 3 bases to trimming and J lost 11 bases, with 16 bases between them. This CDR3 contains 13 residues. Germline values: CDR1 GTSNPN, CDR2 SVGIG (reference sequence). CDR3 region: CAWSLGPGGKLFF. DNA of the CDR3: TGTGCCTGGAGCTTGGGGCCGGGAGGGAAACTGTTTTTT.

This chain joins TRBV27 and TRBJ2-7; D call uncertain. V gave up 1 base and J gave up 2 bases, with 6 bases separating them. The CDR3 consists of 13 residues. CDR1 and CDR2 from the germline V gene are MNHEY and SMNVEV (reference sequence). The CDR3 spells CASSLFQAYEQYF. The CDR3 nucleotides are TGTGCCAGCAGTTTATTCCAGGCCTACGAGCAGTACTTC.

This clone was observed once. The V gene is TRBV7-6, the J gene TRBJ2-3; 12 bases fit TRBD2. The CDR3 runs 17 residues. The ends lost 0 bases at V and 6 bases at J; junction bases unmatched: 7. Germline V gene lookup returns CDR1 SGHVS and CDR2 FNYEAQ. The CDR3, as DNA: TGTGCCAGCAGCTTAGCCAGACTAGCGGGAGCGGGGGATACGCAGTATTTT. This encodes CASSLARLAGAGDTQYF.

This chain connects TRBV29-1 to TRBJ2-7; 8 bases agree with TRBD1. Germline CDR1 is SQVTM and CDR2 is ANQGSEA. The junction had 6 bases not matched to a gene; V was cut back by 6 bases and J by 2 bases. This CDR3 region has 13 residues. For the CDR3, the DNA is TGCAGCGTGGTTACAGGGGGAGCCTACGAGCAGTACTTC. Translated: CSVVTGGAYEQYF.

V usage is TRBV19 and J usage is TRBJ2-2, with a weak D call TRBD1 (6 bases). V lost 10 bases, J lost 4 bases, and 13 bases lay in between. The CDR3 loop spans 13 amino acids. The germline gives CDR1 LNHDA, CDR2 SQIVND (reference sequence). CDR3 sequence (DNA): TGTGCCACCTCCTCAGGGGCCACCGGGGAGCTGTTTTTT. Its translation: CATSSGATGELFF.